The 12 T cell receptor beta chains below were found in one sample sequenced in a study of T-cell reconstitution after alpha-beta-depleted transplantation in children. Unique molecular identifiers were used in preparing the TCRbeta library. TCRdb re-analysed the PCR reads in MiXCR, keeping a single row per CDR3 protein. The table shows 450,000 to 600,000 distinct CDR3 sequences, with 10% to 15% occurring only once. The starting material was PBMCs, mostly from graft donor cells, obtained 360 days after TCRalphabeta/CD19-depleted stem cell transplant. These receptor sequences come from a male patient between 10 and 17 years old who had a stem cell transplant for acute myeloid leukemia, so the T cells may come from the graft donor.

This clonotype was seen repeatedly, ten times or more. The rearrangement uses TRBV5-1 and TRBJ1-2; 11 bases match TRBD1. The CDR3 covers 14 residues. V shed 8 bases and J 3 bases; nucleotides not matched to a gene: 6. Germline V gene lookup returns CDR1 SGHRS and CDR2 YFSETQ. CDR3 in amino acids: CASAGQGAYYGYTF. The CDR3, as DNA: TGCGCCAGTGCTGGACAGGGGGCGTACTATGGCTACACCTTC.

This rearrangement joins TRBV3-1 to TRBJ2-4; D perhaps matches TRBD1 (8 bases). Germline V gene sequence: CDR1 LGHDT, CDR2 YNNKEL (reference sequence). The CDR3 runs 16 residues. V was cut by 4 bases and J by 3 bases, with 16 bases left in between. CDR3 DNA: TGTGCCAGCAGCCGCCGGACAGGGAGGGACAAAAACATTCAGTACTTC. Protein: CASSRRTGRDKNIQYF.

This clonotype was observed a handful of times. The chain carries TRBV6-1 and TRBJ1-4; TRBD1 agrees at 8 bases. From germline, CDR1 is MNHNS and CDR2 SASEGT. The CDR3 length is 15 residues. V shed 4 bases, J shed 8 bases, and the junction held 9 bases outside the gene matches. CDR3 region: CASSVQGAIGEKLFF. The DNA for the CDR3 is TGTGCCAGCAGTGTTCAGGGGGCGATTGGAGAAAAACTGTTTTTT.

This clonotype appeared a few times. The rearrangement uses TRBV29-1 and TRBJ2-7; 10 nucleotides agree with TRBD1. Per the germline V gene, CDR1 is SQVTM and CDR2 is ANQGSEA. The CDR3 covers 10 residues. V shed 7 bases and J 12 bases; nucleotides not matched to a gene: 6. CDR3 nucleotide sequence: TGCAGCGCCGGGACAGGGGTGTTGTACTTC. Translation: CSAGTGVLYF.

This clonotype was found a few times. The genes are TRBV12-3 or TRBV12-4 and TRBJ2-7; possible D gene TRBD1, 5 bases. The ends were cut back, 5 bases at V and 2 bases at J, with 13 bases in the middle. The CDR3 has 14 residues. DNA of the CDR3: TGTGCCAGCAGTGTCGACAGAGCTACCTACGAGCAGTACTTC. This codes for CASSVDRATYEQYF.

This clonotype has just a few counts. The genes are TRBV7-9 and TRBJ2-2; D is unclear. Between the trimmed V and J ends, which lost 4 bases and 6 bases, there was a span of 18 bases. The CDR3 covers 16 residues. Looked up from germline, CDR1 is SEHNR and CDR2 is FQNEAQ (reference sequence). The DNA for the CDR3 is TGTGCCAGCAGCTCTCCGACACCTTACTCACCCGGGGAGCTGTTTTTT. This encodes CASSSPTPYSPGELFF.

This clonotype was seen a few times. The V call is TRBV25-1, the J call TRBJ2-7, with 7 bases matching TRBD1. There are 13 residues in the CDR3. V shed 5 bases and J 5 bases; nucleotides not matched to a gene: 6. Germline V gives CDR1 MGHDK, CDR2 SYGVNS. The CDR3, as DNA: TGTGCCAGCAGTCTGACAGGGTTCCACGAGCAGTACTTC. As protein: CASSLTGFHEQYF.

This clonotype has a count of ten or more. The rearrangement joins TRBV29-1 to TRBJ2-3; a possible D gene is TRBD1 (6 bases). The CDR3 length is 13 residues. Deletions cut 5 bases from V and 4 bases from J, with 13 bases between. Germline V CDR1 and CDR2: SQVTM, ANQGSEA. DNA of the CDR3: TGCAGCGTTACAGGGTTCTCCGCAGATACGCAGTATTTT. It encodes CSVTGFSADTQYF.

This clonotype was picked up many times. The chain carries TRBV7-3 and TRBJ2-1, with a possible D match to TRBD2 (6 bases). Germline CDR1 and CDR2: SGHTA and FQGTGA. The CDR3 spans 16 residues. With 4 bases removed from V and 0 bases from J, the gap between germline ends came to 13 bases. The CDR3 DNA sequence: TGTGCCAGCAGCTCCTCCCGGGGGAGCTCCTACAATGAGCAGTTCTTC. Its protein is CASSSSRGSSYNEQFF.

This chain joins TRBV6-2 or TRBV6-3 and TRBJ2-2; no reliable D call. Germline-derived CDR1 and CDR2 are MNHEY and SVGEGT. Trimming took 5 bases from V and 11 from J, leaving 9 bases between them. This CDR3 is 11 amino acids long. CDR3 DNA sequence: TGTGCCAGCAGTCCCTATCGTGAGCTGTTTTTT. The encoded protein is CASSPYRELFF.

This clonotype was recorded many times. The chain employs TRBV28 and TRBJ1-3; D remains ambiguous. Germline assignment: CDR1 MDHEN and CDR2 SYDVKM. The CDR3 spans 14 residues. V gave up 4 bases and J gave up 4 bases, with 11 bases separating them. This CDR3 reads CASSSRNIGNTIYF. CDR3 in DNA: TGTGCCAGCAGTTCGCGGAATATCGGAAACACCATATATTTT. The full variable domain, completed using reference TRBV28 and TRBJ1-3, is DVKVTQSSRYLVKRTGEKVFLECVQDMDHENMFWYRQDPGLGLRLIYFSYDVKMKEKGDIPEGYSVSREKKERFSLILESASTNQTSMYLCASSSRNIGNTIYFGEGSWLTVV.

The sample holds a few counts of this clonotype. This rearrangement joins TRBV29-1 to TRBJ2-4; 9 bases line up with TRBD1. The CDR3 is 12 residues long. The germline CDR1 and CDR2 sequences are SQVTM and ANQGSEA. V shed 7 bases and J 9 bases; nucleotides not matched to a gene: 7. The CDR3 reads CSGSGTGFIQYF. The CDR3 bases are TGCAGCGGCTCCGGGACAGGGTTCATTCAGTACTTC.